This T cell receptor (beta chain) was profiled in a study of radiation and T cells in renal cell carcinoma. The CDR3 runs 15 residues. V shed 2 bases and J shed 0 bases, with 13 bases lying between them. Germline CDR1 reads SQVTM; CDR2 reads ANQGSEA. The assay was immunoSEQ multiplex PCR, and TCRdb's table has in-frame clones only and misses some. Among approximately 170,000 clones listed, 88% were seen once. The time point: blood 4 weeks post-SBRT, at nephrectomy. As to treatment: 15 Gy SBRT to primary tumor, nephrectomy 4 weeks later. Nephrectomy followed 15 Gy stereotactic body radiation by 4 weeks. Radiation-treated patients gave blood at baseline, week 2 and week 4. General study findings and limits: Top tumor clonotypes rose in blood 2 weeks post-radiation, then contracted. Baseline intratumoral clonotype presence is unknown without pretreatment biopsies.

Note on this clone: Its antigen is as yet unknown.

This clonotype originated in a woman aged 45-65 years with renal cell carcinoma. V usage is TRBV29-1 and J usage is TRBJ1-2, with D perhaps matching TRBD1 (5 bases). This material consisted of blood, taken from a patient whose treatment included radiotherapy and nephrectomy. The CDR3 coding sequence is TGCAGCGTTGAATTGAGGGACGGTACTAACTATGGCTACACCTTC. Translated, it gives CSVELRDGTNYGYTF. The variable domain in full, completed from reference TRBV29-1 and TRBJ1-2, reads SAVISQKPSRDICQRGTSLTIQCQVDSQVTMMFWYRQQPGQSLTLIATANQGSEATYESGFVIDKFPISRPNLTFSTLTVSNMSPEDSSIYLCSVELRDGTNYGYTFGSGTRLTVV.